This T cell receptor beta chain is drawn from a study of cytomegalovirus exposure and HLA in healthy donors. The CDR3 consists of 19 residues. Germline assignment: CDR1 MGHRA and CDR2 YSYEKL. V was cut by 3 bases and J by 0 bases, with 20 bases left in between. It was with 60 Vbeta and 13 Jbeta primers that the PCR ran. The assay was immunoSEQ multiplex PCR, and TCRdb's table has in-frame clones only and misses some. The sample carries about 210,000 clones, around 80% recorded once. This clonotype was sampled from a boy younger than 18 in good health and CMV-seronegative. Sequenced sample: PBMCs. This chain connects TRBV4-1 to TRBJ2-2, with a tentative D call TRBD2 (6 bases). The CDR3 DNA follows: TGCGCCAGCAGCCACATCTGGGGTTCAGCGGGTGCGAACACCGGGGAGCTGTTTTTT. This gives the protein CASSHIWGSAGANTGELFF.